This T cell receptor beta chain emerged from a study of T cells in Graves' hyperthyroidism and ophthalmopathy. Concerning this clonotype itself: Its antigen is still unknown. With a much larger clone just one base away, this may be a read error.

Whole-study findings and limits: Ophthalmopathy and stable hyperthyroidism were told apart by a 13 V-J model.

The CDR3 has 15 residues. The germline CDR1 and CDR2 sequences are MNHEY and SMNVEV (reference sequence). RNA transcripts served as the template for amplifying TCR beta CDR3 regions. The TCR CDR3 was amplified in a first-round RT-PCR using the HTBI primer set. Via MiXCR, TCRdb re-called the multiplex PCR reads, giving one row per CDR3 protein. The data show under 400,000 distinct CDR3 sequences, with around 25% seen just once and 70% to 75% held by the top ten. What was sequenced was blood. The sequence was obtained from a middle-aged man with Graves' hyperthyroidism. The rearrangement joins TRBV27 to TRBJ2-1; 10 nucleotides line up with TRBD2. CDR3 protein: CASSLGLAGANEQLF. In DNA, the CDR3 is TGTGCCAGCAGTTTAGGTCTAGCGGGGGCCAATGAGCAGCTCTTC.